The 29 T cell receptor beta chains given below trace back to one sample, sequenced in a study of T-cell reconstitution after alpha-beta-depleted transplantation in children. Unique molecular identifiers were incorporated into the prepared TCRbeta library. TCRdb passed the PCR reads through MiXCR, listing each CDR3 protein once. Counted here are approximately 800,000 distinct CDR3 sequences, approximately 15% occurring once; the ten biggest clones make up around 5.3%. The sequenced sample was PBMCs, mostly from graft donor cells, obtained 360 days after TCRalphabeta/CD19-depleted stem cell transplant. The receptors stem from a male patient between 5 and 17 years old who had a stem cell transplant for acute lymphoblastic leukemia, so the T cells may come from the graft donor.

This clonotype was observed a few times. The rearrangement uses TRBV29-1 and TRBJ2-2; 8 bases map to TRBD2. Per germline, CDR1 SQVTM and CDR2 ANQGSEA. The CDR3 has 14 residues. The V and J ends lost 4 bases and 7 bases, in that order; junction bases with no gene match: 8. The CDR3 nucleotides read TGCAGCGTTGGAGCGGGAGTATCGGGCGGGGAGCTGTTTTTT. As protein: CSVGAGVSGGELFF.

The V gene is TRBV27, the J gene TRBJ2-7, with D perhaps TRBD1 (7 bases). CDR1 MNHEY and CDR2 SMNVEV come from the germline V gene (reference sequence). CDR3 size: 13 residues. The germline V and J ends were trimmed by 1 base and 6 bases, with 10 bases remaining between them. The CDR3 loop reads CASSLYRGGEQYF. The CDR3 nucleotides are TGTGCCAGCAGTTTATACAGGGGAGGCGAGCAGTACTTC.

This clonotype is medium-sized (0.01 to 0.1%) within its sample. This sequence joins TRBV7-9 and TRBJ1-5, with D unresolved. Germline CDR1 is SEHNR and CDR2 is FQNEAQ (reference sequence). The CDR3 length is 13 residues. V lost 1 base and J 5 bases, leaving 6 bases between the germline ends. The CDR3 protein is CASSLDGYQPQHF. DNA for the CDR3: TGTGCCAGCAGCTTAGATGGGTATCAGCCCCAGCATTTT.

This chain joins TRBV20-1 and TRBJ1-4; tentatively, D is TRBD1 (5 bases). The CDR3 totals 13 residues. The germline V gene encodes CDR1 DFQATT and CDR2 SNEGSKA (reference sequence). V shed 6 bases and J shed 6 bases, with 14 bases lying between them. The CDR3 loop is CSARRGGDEKLFF. The CDR3 DNA sequence: TGCAGTGCCCGAAGGGGAGGGGATGAAAAACTGTTTTTT.

The chain links TRBV4-1 to TRBJ2-7; D unresolved. This CDR3 is built from 14 residues. Looked up from germline, CDR1 is MGHRA and CDR2 is YSYEKL. The germline V and J ends were trimmed by 2 bases and 1 base, with 9 bases remaining between them. This CDR3 is CASSQPLQSYEQYF. As DNA, the CDR3 is TGCGCCAGCAGCCAACCACTACAATCCTACGAGCAGTACTTC.

This clonotype was detected many times. The rearrangement joins TRBV5-1 to TRBJ2-2, with D hard to call. V was shortened by 7 bases and J by 6 bases, with 13 bases between the two germline ends. The length of the CDR3 is 13 residues. Germline V lookup: CDR1 SGHRS, CDR2 YFSETQ. CDR3 in DNA: TGCGCCAGCTTGGCTGTGGTGTCCGGGGAGCTGTTTTTT. This codes for CASLAVVSGELFF.

This clonotype was detected many times. The chain employs TRBV6-4 and TRBJ1-1; TRBD1 agrees at 8 bases. The CDR3 has 14 residues. The V gene end was trimmed by 6 bases and the J gene end by 5 bases; junction bases not matched to a gene: 8. Germline CDR1 MRHNA, CDR2 SNTAGT. The CDR3 DNA sequence: TGTGCCAGCAGCCCAACAGGGGGTATGACTGAAGCTTTCTTT. This codes for CASSPTGGMTEAFF.

The CDR3 sequence is CASSLAAGTPHEQYF. CDR3 in DNA: TGTGCCAGCAGCTTAGCGGCGGGTACCCCCCACGAGCAGTACTTC. The chain joins TRBV7-6 to TRBJ2-7; D possibly corresponds to TRBD2 (5 bases). This CDR3 contains 15 residues. In germline, CDR1 is SGHVS, CDR2 FNYEAQ. Trimming cost V 0 bases and J 5 bases, with 14 bases left between them.

There are a few counts of this clonotype. The chain couples TRBV7-7 to TRBJ2-1; possibly TRBD2 for D (6 bases). CDR3 length: 16 amino acids. Germline CDR1 is SSHAT and CDR2 is FNYEAQ (reference sequence). V lost 5 bases and J 1 base, leaving 15 bases between the germline ends. The CDR3 coding sequence is TGTGCCAGCAGCCCCAGCGGGTTCTTGTCCTACAATGAGCAGTTCTTC. Protein: CASSPSGFLSYNEQFF.

This clonotype appeared a few times. The chain recombines TRBV7-9 with TRBJ2-5; perhaps TRBD2 as D (5 bases). V was cut by 2 bases and J by 5 bases, with 12 bases left in between. The CDR3 runs 14 residues. CDR1 and CDR2 (germline): SEHNR, FQNEAQ (reference sequence). The CDR3: CASSLSASKETQYF. CDR3 sequence (DNA): TGTGCCAGCAGCTTAAGTGCTAGCAAGGAGACCCAGTACTTC. The variable domain in full, completed from reference TRBV7-9 and TRBJ2-5, reads DTGVSQNPRHKITKRGQNVTFRCDPISEHNRLYWYRQTLGQGPEFLTYFQNEAQLEKSRLLSDRFSAERPKGSFSTLEIQRTEQGDSAMYLCASSLSASKETQYFGPGTRLLVL.

The gene calls are TRBV25-1 and TRBJ1-2; the match to TRBD1 covers 7 bases. Germline values: CDR1 MGHDK, CDR2 SYGVNS. Germline trimming cut 2 bases from V and 4 bases from J; bases unmatched to any gene: 10. The CDR3 has 16 residues. CDR3 DNA: TGTGCCAGCAGTGAACCCTACTTAACAGGGGTCTATGGCTACACCTTC. As protein: CASSEPYLTGVYGYTF.

This clonotype was detected a few times. The gene calls are TRBV11-3 and TRBJ2-3, with TRBD2 identical over 9 bases. This CDR3 has 17 amino acids. V lost 1 base and J lost 3; bases outside the gene matches: 8. Germline V gene lookup returns CDR1 SGHNT and CDR2 YENEEA. The CDR3 bases are TGTGCCAGCAGCTTAGGCACAGCGGGAGGCAGGACAGATACGCAGTATTTT. It is translated as CASSLGTAGGRTDTQYF.

The chain recombines TRBV29-1 with TRBJ1-2; 8 positions agree with TRBD1. The CDR3 is 14 residues long. The V segment lost 2 bases and the J segment 3 bases; nucleotides outside the gene matches: 5. Germline V gene data show CDR1 as SQVTM and CDR2 as ANQGSEA. CDR3 sequence (DNA): TGCAGCGTTGAATGGACAGGGCTAGACTATGGCTACACCTTC. It codes for CSVEWTGLDYGYTF.

There are a few counts of this clonotype. The chain joins TRBV5-6 to TRBJ2-5, with D hard to call. From germline, CDR1 is SGHDT and CDR2 YYEEEE. This CDR3 comprises 15 residues. V was trimmed by 1 base and J by 2 bases, leaving 12 bases between them. The CDR3 spells CASSLLGRRQETQYF. The CDR3 DNA reads as TGTGCCAGCAGCTTGCTAGGCAGGCGGCAAGAGACCCAGTACTTC.

This clonotype appeared a few times. In DNA form, the CDR3 reads TGTGCCAGCAGCCTTTCCACTCCGGGACAGTTCCTTTATGGCTACACCTTC. The encoded protein is CASSLSTPGQFLYGYTF. The rearrangement links TRBV27 to TRBJ1-2, with 7 bases aligning to TRBD1. The V and J ends lost 6 bases and 5 bases, in that order; junction bases with no gene match: 18. The CDR3 has 17 residues. The germline V gene encodes CDR1 MNHEY and CDR2 SMNVEV (reference sequence).

This clonotype was picked up many times. The chain links TRBV6-1 to TRBJ1-5; TRBD1 is a possible D gene (6 bases). Germline V gene sequence: CDR1 MNHNS, CDR2 SASEGT. The CDR3 is 14 amino acids. V was pared by 6 bases and J by 3 bases, with 12 bases between. The CDR3 DNA reads TGTGCCAGCAGGATGAGGGGGTACAATCAGCCCCAGCATTTT. This sequence encodes CASRMRGYNQPQHF.

The chain is built from TRBV12-3 or TRBV12-4 and TRBJ2-7; a possible D gene is TRBD2 (6 bases). The CDR3 consists of 13 residues. V was clipped by 8 bases and J by 0 bases, with 11 bases between them. The CDR3 region has the DNA TGTGCCAGCGGGCGGAGGGCCTCCTACGAGCAGTACTTC. It encodes CASGRRASYEQYF.

The CDR3 DNA follows: TGTGCCAGCAGAAATAGCGGGAGTCACAATGAGCAGTTCTTC. It specifies CASRNSGSHNEQFF. This chain uses TRBV12-3 or TRBV12-4 with TRBJ2-1, with TRBD2 matching 9 bases. V was pared by 6 bases and J by 5 bases, with 5 bases of the junction left unmatched. There are 14 residues in the CDR3.

This clonotype was detected ten times or more. CDR3 in amino acids: CASSLGPSGSLYEQYF. In DNA form, the CDR3 reads TGTGCCAGCAGCTTAGGGCCTAGCGGGAGTCTCTACGAGCAGTACTTC. The genes are TRBV7-6 and TRBJ2-7, with TRBD2 matching 10 bases. The ends lost 1 base at V and 3 bases at J; junction bases unmatched: 6. The CDR3 has 16 residues. CDR1 is SGHVS, CDR2 FNYEAQ, per germline.

J is TRBJ2-2 and V is TRBV4-2; weak D call: TRBD2 (6 bases). Trimming took 10 bases from V and 4 from J, leaving 19 bases between them. This CDR3 spans 15 amino acids. Germline CDR1 is LGHNA and CDR2 is YNFKEQ. DNA for the CDR3: TGTGCCACCTTAACGGGACTGTCGGGCACCGGGGAGCTGTTTTTT. It specifies CATLTGLSGTGELFF.

This clonotype was seen more than once but under ten times. The V call is TRBV18, the J call TRBJ1-2; unclear D gene. CDR3 size: 15 residues. Germline CDR1 reads KGHSH; CDR2 reads LQKENI. Trimming shortened V by 3 bases and J by 1 base, and 12 bases separated the two germline ends. CDR3 in amino acids: CASSPYTTDNYGYTF. The CDR3 region has the DNA TGTGCCAGCTCACCGTACACGACGGATAACTATGGCTACACCTTC.

This clonotype was observed a handful of times. The CDR3 protein is CSVDGLAEQFF. The CDR3 DNA is TGCAGCGTTGACGGACTAGCGGAGCAGTTCTTC. This chain uses TRBV29-1 with TRBJ2-1; 9 bases align to TRBD2. From germline, CDR1 is SQVTM and CDR2 ANQGSEA. V shed 3 bases and J 10 bases; nucleotides not matched to a gene: 1. The CDR3 is 11 amino acids.

The V call is TRBV20-1, the J call TRBJ2-7; 7 nucleotides agree with TRBD2. Trimming took 0 bases from V and 2 from J; bases not matched to a gene: 16. This CDR3 has 18 amino acids. Germline V lookup: CDR1 DFQATT, CDR2 SNEGSKA (reference sequence). CDR3 nucleotide sequence: TGCAGTGCTAGAGATCATTTCCTAGCAGGTGGGGGGGCCTACGAGCAGTACTTC. It specifies CSARDHFLAGGGAYEQYF.

The chain recombines TRBV5-1 with TRBJ2-1; D unresolved. Per germline, CDR1 SGHRS and CDR2 YFSETQ. The CDR3 has 16 residues. The V end was cut by 4 bases, the J end by 0 bases, with 14 bases between. CDR3 in amino acids: CASSPIIMGSYNEQFF. DNA of the CDR3: TGCGCCAGCAGCCCGATTATTATGGGCTCCTACAATGAGCAGTTCTTC.

This clonotype was picked up a small number of times. This sequence joins TRBV20-1 and TRBJ1-1; the D is unclear. The V and J ends lost 0 bases and 1 base respectively, with 12 bases between them. CDR1 is DFQATT and CDR2 is SNEGSKA in the germline V gene (reference sequence). The CDR3 consists of 15 residues. CDR3 DNA: TGCAGTGCTAGAGATTTATGGGCGGAGAACACTGAAGCTTTCTTT. Protein: CSARDLWAENTEAFF.

The rearrangement links TRBV7-9 to TRBJ2-3, with a weak D call TRBD2 (6 bases). There are 16 residues in the CDR3. V shed 6 bases and J shed 4 bases, with 20 bases lying between them. In germline, CDR1 is SEHNR, CDR2 FQNEAQ (reference sequence). The DNA for the CDR3 is TGTGCCAGCAGTTATACCCTGGGTCTAGCGTCAGATACGCAGTATTTT. This encodes CASSYTLGLASDTQYF.

This chain joins TRBV30 and TRBJ2-4; D unresolved. V was trimmed by 0 bases and J by 7 bases, leaving 7 bases between them. The CDR3 contains 12 residues. The germline V gene has CDR1 GTSNPN and CDR2 SVGIG (reference sequence). CDR3 in DNA: TGTGCCTGGAGTGTAATCGGGAACATTCAGTACTTC. It codes for CAWSVIGNIQYF.

This clonotype was recorded a few times. J is TRBJ1-1 and V is TRBV7-3; the D is unclear. V was shortened by 2 bases and J by 5 bases, with 12 bases between the two germline ends. Germline V lookup: CDR1 SGHTA, CDR2 FQGTGA. The CDR3 has 14 amino acids. CDR3 sequence: CASSLYHGRTEAFF. The CDR3 nucleotides read TGTGCCAGCAGCTTATATCATGGGAGGACTGAAGCTTTCTTT.

The chain is built from TRBV6-2 or TRBV6-3 and TRBJ2-7; 13 nucleotides agree with TRBD2. CDR3 length: 15 residues. Germline lookup yields CDR1 MNHEY and CDR2 SVGEGT. The J segment lost 5 bases and the V segment lost 0 bases, leaving 1 base of the junction unmatched. This CDR3 is CASSYSGTSGNEQYF. CDR3 in DNA: TGTGCCAGCAGTTACTCCGGGACTAGCGGGAACGAGCAGTACTTC.